This TCR beta chain was documented in a study of identifying expanded T cells in peripheral blood. Profiling relied on immunoSEQ multiplex PCR, and the TCRdb table lists in-frame clones only, not all of them. The top ten clones hold 2.5% to 3.5% of a sample with about 120,000 clones, around four fifths of them seen once. Germline V CDR1 and CDR2: SEHNR, FQNEAQ (reference sequence). The CDR3 runs 15 residues. Trimming removed 3 bases at V and 2 bases at J, with 11 bases between. V gene TRBV7-9 combines with J gene TRBJ1-3; no reliable D call. Sequences were obtained from blood. The TCR sequence derives from a person aged 18 to 70 in good health. This CDR3 is CASSFSGETGNTIYF. The CDR3 DNA follows: TGTGCCAGCAGCTTTTCCGGGGAAACTGGAAACACCATATATTTT.